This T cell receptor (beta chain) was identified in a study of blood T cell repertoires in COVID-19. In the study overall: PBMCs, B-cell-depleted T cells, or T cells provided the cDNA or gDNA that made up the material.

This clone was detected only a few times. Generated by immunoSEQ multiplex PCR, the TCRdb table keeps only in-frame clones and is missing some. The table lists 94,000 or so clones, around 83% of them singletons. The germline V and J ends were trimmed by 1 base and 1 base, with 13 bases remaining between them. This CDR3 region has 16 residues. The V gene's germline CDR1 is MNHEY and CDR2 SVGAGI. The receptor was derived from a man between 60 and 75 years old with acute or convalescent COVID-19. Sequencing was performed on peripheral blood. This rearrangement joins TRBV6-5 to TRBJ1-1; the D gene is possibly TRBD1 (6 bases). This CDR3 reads CASSYYSRGSNTEAFF. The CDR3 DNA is TGTGCCAGCAGTTACTACAGCAGGGGCTCGAACACTGAAGCTTTCTTT.